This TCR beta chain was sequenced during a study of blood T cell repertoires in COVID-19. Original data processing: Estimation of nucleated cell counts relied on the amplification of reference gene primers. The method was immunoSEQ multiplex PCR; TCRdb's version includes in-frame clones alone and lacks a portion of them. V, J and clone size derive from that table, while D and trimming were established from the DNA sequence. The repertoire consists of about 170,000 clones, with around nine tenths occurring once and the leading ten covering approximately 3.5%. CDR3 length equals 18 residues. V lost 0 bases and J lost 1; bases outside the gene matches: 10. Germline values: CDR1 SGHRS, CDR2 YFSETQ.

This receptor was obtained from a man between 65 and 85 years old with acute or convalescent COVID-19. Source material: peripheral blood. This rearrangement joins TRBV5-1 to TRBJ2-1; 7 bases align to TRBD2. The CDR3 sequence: CASSLGPGGSSSYNEQFF. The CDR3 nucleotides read TGCGCCAGCAGCTTGGGCCCCGGCGGGAGTTCGTCCTACAATGAGCAGTTCTTC. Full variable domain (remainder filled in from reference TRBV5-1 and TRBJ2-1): KAGVTQTPRYLIKTRGQQVTLSCSPISGHRSVSWYQQTPGQGLQFLFEYFSETQRNKGNFPGRFSGRQFSNSRSEMNVSTLELGDSALYLCASSLGPGGSSSYNEQFFGPGTRLTVL.